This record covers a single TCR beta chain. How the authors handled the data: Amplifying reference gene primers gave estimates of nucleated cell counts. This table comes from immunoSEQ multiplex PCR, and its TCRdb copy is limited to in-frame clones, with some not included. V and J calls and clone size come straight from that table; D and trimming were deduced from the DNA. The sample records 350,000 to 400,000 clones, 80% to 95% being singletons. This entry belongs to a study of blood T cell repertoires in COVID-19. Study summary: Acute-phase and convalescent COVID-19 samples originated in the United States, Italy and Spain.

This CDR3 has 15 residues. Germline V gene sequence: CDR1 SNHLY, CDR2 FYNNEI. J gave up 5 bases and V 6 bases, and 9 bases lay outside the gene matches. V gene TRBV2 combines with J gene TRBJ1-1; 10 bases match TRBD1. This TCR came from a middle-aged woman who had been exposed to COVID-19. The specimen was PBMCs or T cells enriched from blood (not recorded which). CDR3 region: CASRSRDRGLTEAFF. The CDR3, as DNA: TGTGCCAGCAGGTCTCGGGACAGGGGTTTAACTGAAGCTTTCTTT.